Sequencing of this T cell receptor beta chain was carried out in a study of shared clonotypes between healthy human individuals. On the study more broadly: Three CD4 naive, three CD4 memory, two CD8 naive and one CD8 memory plate were used per donor.

It was at deep level that the assay was run. Every subset's genomic DNA went evenly onto several immunoSEQ plates. Per the original methods: Filtering differed because ImmunoSEQ produced junction-only sequences that carried no quality scores. Generated by immunoSEQ multiplex PCR, the TCRdb table keeps only in-frame clones and is missing some. V and J calls and clone size are given by that table; D and trimming were obtained from the DNA. The sample has approximately 2.5 million clones, approximately 94% seen once. Per the germline V gene, CDR1 is MGHRA and CDR2 is YSYEKL. Trimming took 5 bases from V and 3 from J; bases not matched to a gene: 4. CDR3 length equals 13 residues.

The chain recombines TRBV4-1 with TRBJ2-7; 7 bases fit TRBD1. The TCR was taken from a man aged 18-30 years in good health. The sequenced sample was naive CD4+ T cells sorted from blood. Subset meaning: CD45RA+ positively selected. The CDR3 DNA sequence: TGCGCCAGCAGCTTACGGGACAGCTACGAGCAGTACTTC. It encodes CASSLRDSYEQYF.